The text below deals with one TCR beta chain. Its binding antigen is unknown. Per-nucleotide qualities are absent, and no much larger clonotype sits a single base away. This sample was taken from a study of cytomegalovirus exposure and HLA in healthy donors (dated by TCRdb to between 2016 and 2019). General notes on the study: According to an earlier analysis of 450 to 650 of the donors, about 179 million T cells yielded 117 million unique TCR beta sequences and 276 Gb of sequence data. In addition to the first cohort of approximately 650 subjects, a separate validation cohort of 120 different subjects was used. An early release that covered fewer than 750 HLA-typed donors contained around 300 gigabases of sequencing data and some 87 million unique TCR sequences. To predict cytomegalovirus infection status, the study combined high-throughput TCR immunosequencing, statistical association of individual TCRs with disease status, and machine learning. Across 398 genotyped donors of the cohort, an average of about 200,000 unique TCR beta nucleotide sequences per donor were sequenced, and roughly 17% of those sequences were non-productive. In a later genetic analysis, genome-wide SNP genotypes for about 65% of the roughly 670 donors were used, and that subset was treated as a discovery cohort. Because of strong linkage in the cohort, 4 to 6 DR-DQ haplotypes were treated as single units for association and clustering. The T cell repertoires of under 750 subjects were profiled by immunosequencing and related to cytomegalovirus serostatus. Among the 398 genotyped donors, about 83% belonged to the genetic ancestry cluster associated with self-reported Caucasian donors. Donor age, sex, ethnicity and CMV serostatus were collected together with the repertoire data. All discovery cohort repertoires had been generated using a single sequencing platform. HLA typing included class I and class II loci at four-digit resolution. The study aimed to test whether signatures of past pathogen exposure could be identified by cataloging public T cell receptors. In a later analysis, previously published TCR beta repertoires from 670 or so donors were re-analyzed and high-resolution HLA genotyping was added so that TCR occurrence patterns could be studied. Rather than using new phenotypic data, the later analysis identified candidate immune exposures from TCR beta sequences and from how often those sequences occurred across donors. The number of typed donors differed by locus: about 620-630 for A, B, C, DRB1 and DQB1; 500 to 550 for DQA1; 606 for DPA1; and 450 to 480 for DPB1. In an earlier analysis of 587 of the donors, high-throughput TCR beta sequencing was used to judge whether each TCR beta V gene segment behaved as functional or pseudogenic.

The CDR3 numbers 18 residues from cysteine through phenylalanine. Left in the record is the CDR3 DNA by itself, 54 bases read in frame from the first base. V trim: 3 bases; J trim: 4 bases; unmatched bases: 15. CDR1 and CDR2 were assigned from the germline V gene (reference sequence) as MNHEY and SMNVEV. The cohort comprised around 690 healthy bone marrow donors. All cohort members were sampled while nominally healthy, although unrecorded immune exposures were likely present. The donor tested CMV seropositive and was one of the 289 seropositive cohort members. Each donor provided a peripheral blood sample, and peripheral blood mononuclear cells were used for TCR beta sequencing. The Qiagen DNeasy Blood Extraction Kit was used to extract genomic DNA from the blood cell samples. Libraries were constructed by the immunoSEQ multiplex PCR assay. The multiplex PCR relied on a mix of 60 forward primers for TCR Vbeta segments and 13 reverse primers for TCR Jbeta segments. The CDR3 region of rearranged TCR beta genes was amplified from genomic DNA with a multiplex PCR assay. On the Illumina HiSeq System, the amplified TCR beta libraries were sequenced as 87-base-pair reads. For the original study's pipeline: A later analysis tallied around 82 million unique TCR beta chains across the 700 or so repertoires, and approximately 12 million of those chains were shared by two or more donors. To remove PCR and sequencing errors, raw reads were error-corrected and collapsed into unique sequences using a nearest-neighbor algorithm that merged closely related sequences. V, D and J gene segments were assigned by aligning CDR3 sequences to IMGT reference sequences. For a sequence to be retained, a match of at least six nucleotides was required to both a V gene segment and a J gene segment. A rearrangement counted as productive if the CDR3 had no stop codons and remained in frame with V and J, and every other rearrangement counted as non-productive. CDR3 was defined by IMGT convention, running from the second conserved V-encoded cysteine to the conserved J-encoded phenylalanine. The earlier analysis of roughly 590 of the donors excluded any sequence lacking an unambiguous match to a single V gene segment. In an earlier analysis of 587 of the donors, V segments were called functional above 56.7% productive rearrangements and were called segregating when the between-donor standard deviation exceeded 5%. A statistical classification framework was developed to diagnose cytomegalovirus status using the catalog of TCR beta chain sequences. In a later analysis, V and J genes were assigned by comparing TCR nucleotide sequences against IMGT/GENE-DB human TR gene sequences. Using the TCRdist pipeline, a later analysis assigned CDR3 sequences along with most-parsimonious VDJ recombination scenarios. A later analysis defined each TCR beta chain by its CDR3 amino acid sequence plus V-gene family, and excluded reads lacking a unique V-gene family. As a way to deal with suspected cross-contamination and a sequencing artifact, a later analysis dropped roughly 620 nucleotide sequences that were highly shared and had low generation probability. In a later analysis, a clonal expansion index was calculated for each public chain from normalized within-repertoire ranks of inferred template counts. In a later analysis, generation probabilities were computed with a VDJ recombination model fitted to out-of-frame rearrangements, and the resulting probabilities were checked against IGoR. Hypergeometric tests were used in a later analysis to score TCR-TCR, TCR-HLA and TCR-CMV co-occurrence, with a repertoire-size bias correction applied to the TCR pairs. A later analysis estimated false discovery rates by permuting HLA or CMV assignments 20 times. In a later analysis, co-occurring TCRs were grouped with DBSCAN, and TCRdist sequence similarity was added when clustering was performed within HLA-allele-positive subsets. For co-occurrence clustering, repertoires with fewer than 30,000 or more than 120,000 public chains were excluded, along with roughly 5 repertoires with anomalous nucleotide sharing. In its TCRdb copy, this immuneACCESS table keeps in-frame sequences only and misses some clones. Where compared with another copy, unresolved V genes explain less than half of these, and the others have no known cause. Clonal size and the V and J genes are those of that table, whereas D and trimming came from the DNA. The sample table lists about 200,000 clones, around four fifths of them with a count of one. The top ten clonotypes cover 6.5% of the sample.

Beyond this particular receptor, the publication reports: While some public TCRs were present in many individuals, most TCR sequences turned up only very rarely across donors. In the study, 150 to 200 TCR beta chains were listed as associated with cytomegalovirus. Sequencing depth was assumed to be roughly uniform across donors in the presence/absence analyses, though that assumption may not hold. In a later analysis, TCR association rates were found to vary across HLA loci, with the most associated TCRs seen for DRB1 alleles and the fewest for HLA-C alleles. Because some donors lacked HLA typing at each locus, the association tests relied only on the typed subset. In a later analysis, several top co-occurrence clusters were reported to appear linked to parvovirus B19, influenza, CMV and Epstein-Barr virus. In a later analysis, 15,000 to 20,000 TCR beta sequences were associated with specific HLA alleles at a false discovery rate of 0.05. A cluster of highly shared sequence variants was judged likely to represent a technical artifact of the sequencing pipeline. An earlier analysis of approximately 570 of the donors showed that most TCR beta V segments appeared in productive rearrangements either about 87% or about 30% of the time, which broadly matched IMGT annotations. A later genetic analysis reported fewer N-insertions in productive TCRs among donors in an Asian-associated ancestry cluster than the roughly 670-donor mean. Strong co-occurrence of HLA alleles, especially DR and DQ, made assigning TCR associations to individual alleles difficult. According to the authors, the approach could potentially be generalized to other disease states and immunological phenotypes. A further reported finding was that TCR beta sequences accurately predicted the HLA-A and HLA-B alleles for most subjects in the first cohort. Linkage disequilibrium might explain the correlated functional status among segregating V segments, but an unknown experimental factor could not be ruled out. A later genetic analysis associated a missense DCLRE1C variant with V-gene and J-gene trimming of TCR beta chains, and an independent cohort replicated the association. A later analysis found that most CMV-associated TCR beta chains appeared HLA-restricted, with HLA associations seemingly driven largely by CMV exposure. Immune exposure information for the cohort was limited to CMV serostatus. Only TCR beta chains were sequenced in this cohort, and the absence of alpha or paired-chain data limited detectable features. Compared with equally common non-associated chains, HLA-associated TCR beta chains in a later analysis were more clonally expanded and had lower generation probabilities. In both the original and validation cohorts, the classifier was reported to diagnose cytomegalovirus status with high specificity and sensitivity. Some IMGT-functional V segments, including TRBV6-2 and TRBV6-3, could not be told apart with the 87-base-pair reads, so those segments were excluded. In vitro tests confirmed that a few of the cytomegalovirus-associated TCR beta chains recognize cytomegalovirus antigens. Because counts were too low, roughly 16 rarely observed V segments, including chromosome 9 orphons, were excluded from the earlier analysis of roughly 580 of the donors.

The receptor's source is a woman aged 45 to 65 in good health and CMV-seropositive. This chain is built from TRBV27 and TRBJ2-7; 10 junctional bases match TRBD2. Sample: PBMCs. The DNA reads TGTGCCAGCAGTTTCTCTAGCGGGGGTCCCTTACCGTATTACGAGCAGTACTTC. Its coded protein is CASSFSSGGPLPYYEQYF.